The 9 T cell receptor beta chains reported below all come from one sample, sequenced in a study of identical twins. TCRdb called the 5' RACE reads again in MiXCR, with one record for every CDR3 protein. Here the sample spans 1.5 million to 2 million distinct CDR3 sequences, under 35% being singletons. Sample: cord blood. The receptors shown here come from a newborn girl in good health.

The rearrangement uses TRBV2 and TRBJ2-5; 8 bases fit TRBD2. Germline assignment: CDR1 SNHLY and CDR2 FYNNEI. V trimming: 6 bases; J trimming: 11 bases; junction bases outside the gene matches: 14. This CDR3 region has 14 residues. CDR3 coding DNA: TGTGCCAGCAGGGGACTAGGCCGGTCGGATGAGCAGTACTTC. Translating gives CASRGLGRSDEQYF.

The chain couples TRBV10-1 to TRBJ1-2; maybe TRBD1 (6 bases). V gave up 6 bases and J gave up 4 bases, with 30 bases separating them. CDR3 size: 19 residues. Per the germline V gene, CDR1 is WNHNN and CDR2 is SYGVQD (reference sequence). In nucleotides, the CDR3 is TGCGCCAGCAGCCACAATATCGTCTTTCAGGGGCAATTCTTCTATGGCTACACCTTC. Translation: CASSHNIVFQGQFFYGYTF.

V usage is TRBV28 and J usage is TRBJ1-6, with TRBD1 matching 8 bases. The CDR3 runs 16 residues. The germline gives CDR1 MDHEN, CDR2 SYDVKM. Losses at the gene ends were 2 bases for V and 7 bases for J; bases not matched to a gene: 7. In nucleotides, the CDR3 is TGTGCCAGCAGTTTAAGGGCAGGGGGCTGGAATTCACCCCTCCACTTT. Translating it yields CASSLRAGGWNSPLHF.

This clonotype was counted ten times or more. V and J are TRBV20-1 and TRBJ2-4, with 11 bases aligning to TRBD1. V dropped 0 bases and J dropped 6; count of bases not matched to a gene: 4. CDR1 DFQATT and CDR2 SNEGSKA come from the germline V gene (reference sequence). The CDR3 sequence is 15 residues long. The CDR3 loop reads CSARDEGQGANIQYF. CDR3 nucleotides: TGCAGTGCTAGAGATGAAGGACAGGGGGCAAACATTCAGTACTTC.

On this clonotype: A much bigger clone sits one base away, suggesting this may be a read error. CDR3 DNA sequence: TGTGCCAGCGGTTTTATAGATACGCAGTATTTT. It translates to CASGFIDTQYF. This sequence joins TRBV12-3 or TRBV12-4 and TRBJ2-3; no clear D gene. CDR3 size: 11 residues.

This rearrangement joins TRBV19 to TRBJ2-1; no firm D call. With 5 bases removed from V and 3 bases from J, the gap between germline ends came to 14 bases. The CDR3 is 15 residues long. Germline V gene data show CDR1 as LNHDA and CDR2 as SQIVND (reference sequence). CDR3 in amino acids: CASSPPGGVYNEQFF. The CDR3 DNA sequence: TGTGCCAGTAGTCCGCCAGGTGGGGTCTACAATGAGCAGTTCTTC. The full variable domain, with the rest looked up from reference TRBV19 and TRBJ2-1, is DGGITQSPKYLFRKEGQNVTLSCEQNLNHDAMYWYRQDPGQGLRLIYYSQIVNDFQKGDIAEGYSVSREKKESFPLTVTSAQKNPTAFYLCASSPPGGVYNEQFFGPGTRLTVL.

CDR3 sequence (DNA): TGTGCCAGCAGGGGAAGGAGAACTAGCGGGGGGGCCGTAACAGATACGCAGTATTTT. Translated: CASRGRRTSGGAVTDTQYF. This chain uses TRBV2 with TRBJ2-3, with 13 bases lining up with TRBD2. The CDR3 length is 19 residues. V gave up 6 bases and J gave up 3 bases; unmatched junction bases: 15. Per germline, CDR1 SNHLY and CDR2 FYNNEI.

The V and J genes are TRBV11-2 and TRBJ2-5, with D possibly being TRBD2 (5 bases). The J call could be wrong; TRBJ2-7 is a better fit for the DNA end. The CDR3 runs to 11 residues. The germline gives CDR1 SGHAT, CDR2 FQNNGV. The CDR3 DNA is TGTGCCAGCCGGGCGGGCGACGAGCAGTACTTC. Its translation: CASRAGDEQYF.

This chain connects TRBV5-1 to TRBJ1-1; D gene ambiguous. V shed 6 bases and J shed 0 bases, with 15 bases lying between them. CDR1 and CDR2 (germline): SGHRS, YFSETQ. This CDR3 contains 15 residues. CDR3 region: CASTAGPFMNTEAFF. CDR3 DNA sequence: TGCGCCAGCACAGCAGGCCCCTTCATGAACACTGAAGCTTTCTTT. The whole variable domain, remainder taken from reference TRBV5-1 and TRBJ1-1, is KAGVTQTPRYLIKTRGQQVTLSCSPISGHRSVSWYQQTPGQGLQFLFEYFSETQRNKGNFPGRFSGRQFSNSRSEMNVSTLELGDSALYLCASTAGPFMNTEAFFGQGTRLTVV.